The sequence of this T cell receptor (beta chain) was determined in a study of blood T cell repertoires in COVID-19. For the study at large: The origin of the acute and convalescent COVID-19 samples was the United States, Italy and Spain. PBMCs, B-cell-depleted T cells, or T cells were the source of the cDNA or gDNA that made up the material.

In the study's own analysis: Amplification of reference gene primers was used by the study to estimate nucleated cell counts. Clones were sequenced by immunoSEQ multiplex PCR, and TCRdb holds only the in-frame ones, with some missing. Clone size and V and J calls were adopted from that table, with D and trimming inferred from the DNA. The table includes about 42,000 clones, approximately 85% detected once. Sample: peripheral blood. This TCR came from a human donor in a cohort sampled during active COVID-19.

The CDR3 loop is CASSPTGFRTDTQYF. The DNA of the CDR3 is TGTGCCAGCAGCCCGACAGGGTTCCGCACAGATACGCAGTATTTT. The chain carries TRBV4-2 and TRBJ2-3, with TRBD1 matching 7 bases. CDR3 size: 15 residues. Trimming cost V 4 bases and J 1 base; bases outside gene matches: 5. Germline V gene sequence: CDR1 LGHNA, CDR2 YNFKEQ.